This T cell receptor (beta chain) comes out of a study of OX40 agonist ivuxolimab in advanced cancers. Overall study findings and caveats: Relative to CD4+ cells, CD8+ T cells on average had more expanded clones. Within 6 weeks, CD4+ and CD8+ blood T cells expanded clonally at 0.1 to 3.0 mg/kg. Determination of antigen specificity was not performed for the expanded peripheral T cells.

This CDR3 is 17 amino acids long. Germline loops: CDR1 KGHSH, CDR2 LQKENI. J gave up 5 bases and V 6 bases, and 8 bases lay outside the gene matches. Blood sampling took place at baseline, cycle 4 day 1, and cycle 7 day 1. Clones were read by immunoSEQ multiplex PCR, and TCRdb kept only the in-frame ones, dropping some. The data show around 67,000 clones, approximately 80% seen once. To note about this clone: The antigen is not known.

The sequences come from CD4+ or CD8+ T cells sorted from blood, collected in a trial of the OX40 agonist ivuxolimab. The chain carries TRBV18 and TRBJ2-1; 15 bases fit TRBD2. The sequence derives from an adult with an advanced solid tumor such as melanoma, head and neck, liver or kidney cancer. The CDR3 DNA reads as TGTGCCAGCTCTCGGACTAGCGGGAGGGCCGTGGACAATGAGCAGTTCTTC. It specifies CASSRTSGRAVDNEQFF.